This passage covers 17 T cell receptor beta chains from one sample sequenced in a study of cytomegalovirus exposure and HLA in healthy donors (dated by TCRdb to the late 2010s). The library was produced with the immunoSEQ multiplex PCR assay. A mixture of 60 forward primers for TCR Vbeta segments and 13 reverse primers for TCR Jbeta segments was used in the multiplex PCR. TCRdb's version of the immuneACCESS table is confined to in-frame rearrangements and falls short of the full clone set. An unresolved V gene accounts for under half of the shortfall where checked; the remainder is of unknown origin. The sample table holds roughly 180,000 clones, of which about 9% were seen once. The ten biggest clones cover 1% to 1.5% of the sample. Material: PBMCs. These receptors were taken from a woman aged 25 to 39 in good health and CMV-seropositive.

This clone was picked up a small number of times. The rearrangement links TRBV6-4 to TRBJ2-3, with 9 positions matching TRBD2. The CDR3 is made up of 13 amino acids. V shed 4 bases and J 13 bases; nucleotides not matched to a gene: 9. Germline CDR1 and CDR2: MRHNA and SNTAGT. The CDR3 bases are TGTGCCAGCAGTGGAGATAGCGGGAGTCTGAAGTATTTT. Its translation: CASSGDSGSLKYF.

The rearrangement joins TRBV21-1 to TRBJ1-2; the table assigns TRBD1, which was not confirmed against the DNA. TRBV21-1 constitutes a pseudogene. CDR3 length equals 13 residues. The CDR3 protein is CASSTLGGFGYTF. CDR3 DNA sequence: TGTGCCAGCAGCACCTTAGGGGGCTTTGGCTACACCTTC.

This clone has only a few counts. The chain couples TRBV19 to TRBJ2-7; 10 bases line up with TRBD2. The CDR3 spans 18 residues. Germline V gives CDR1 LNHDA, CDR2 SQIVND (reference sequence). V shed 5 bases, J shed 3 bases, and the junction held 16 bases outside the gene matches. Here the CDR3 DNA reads TGTGCCAGTAGTCCCGAAGGACCGGGACTAGCGTTGGACTACGAGCAGTACTTC. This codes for CASSPEGPGLALDYEQYF.

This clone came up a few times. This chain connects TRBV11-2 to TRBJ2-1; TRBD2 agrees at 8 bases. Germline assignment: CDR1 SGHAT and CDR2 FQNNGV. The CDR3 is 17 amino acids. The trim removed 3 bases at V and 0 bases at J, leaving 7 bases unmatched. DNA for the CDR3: TGTGCCAGCAGCTTGATAGCGGGGCTGAGCTCCTACAATGAGCAGTTCTTC. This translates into CASSLIAGLSSYNEQFF.

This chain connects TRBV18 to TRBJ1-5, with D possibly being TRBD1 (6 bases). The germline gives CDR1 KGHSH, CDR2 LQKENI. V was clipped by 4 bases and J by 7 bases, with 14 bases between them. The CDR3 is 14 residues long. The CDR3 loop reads CASSQGVGKQPQHF. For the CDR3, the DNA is TGTGCCAGCTCACAGGGGGTCGGTAAACAGCCCCAGCATTTT.

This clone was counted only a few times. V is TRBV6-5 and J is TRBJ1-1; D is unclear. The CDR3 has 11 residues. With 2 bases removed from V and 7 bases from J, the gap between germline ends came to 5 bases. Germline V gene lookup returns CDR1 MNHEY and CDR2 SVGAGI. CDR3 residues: CASSYRGEAFF. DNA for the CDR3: TGTGCCAGCAGTTACAGAGGTGAAGCTTTCTTT.

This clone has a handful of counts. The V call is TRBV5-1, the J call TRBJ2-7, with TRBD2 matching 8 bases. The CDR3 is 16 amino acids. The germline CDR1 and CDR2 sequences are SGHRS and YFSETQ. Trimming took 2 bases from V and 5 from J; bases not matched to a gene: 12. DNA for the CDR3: TGCGCCAGCAGCTTCAATAAATTAGCGGGGAGAGACGAGCAGTACTTC. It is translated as CASSFNKLAGRDEQYF. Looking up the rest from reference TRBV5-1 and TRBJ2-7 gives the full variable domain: KAGVTQTPRYLIKTRGQQVTLSCSPISGHRSVSWYQQTPGQGLQFLFEYFSETQRNKGNFPGRFSGRQFSNSRSEMNVSTLELGDSALYLCASSFNKLAGRDEQYFGPGTRLTVT.

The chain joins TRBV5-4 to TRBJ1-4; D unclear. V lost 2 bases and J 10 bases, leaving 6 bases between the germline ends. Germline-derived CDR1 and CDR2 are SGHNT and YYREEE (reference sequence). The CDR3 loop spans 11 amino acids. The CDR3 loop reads CASSFGGKLFF. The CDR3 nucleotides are TGTGCCAGCAGCTTTGGAGGAAAACTGTTTTTT.

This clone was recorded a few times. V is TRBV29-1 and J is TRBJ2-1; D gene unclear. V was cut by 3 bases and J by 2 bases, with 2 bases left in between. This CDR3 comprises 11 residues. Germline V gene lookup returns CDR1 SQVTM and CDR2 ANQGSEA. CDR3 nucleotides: TGCAGCGTTGATACCTACAATGAGCAGTTCTTC. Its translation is CSVDTYNEQFF.

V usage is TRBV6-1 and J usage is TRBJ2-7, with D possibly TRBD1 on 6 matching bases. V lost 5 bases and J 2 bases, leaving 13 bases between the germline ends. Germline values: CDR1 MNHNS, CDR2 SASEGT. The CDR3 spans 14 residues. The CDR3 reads CASSLQTGPYEQYF. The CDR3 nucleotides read TGTGCCAGCAGTCTACAGACAGGCCCCTACGAGCAGTACTTC.

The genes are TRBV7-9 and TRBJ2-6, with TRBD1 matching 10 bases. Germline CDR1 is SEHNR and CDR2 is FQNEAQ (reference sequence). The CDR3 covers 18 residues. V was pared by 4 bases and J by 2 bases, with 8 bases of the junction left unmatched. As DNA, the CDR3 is TGTGCCAGCAGCTCCCCTTTCGGGACAGGGGCTGGGGCCAACGTCCTGACTTTC. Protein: CASSSPFGTGAGANVLTF. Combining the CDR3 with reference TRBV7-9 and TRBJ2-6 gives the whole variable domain DTGVSQNPRHKITKRGQNVTFRCDPISEHNRLYWYRQTLGQGPEFLTYFQNEAQLEKSRLLSDRFSAERPKGSFSTLEIQRTEQGDSAMYLCASSSPFGTGAGANVLTFGAGSRLTVL.

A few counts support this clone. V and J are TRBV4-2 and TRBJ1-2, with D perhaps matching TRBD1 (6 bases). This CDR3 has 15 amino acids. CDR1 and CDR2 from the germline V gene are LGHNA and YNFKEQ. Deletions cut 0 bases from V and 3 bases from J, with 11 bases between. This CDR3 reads CASSQDQGSHYGYTF. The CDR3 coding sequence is TGTGCCAGCAGCCAAGATCAGGGGAGCCACTATGGCTACACCTTC.

The CDR3 spells CASSLHFGGTGNEKLFF. In nucleotides, the CDR3 is TGCGCCAGCAGCCTCCACTTCGGGGGGACAGGAAATGAAAAACTGTTTTTT. The chain is built from TRBV4-1 and TRBJ1-4; 8 nucleotides line up with TRBD1. V was pared by 4 bases and J by 5 bases, with 12 bases of the junction left unmatched. This CDR3 region has 17 residues. Per the germline V gene, CDR1 is MGHRA and CDR2 is YSYEKL.

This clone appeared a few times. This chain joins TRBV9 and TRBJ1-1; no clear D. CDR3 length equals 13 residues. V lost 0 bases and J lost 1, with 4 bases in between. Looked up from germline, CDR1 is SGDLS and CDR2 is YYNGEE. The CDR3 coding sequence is TGTGCCAGCAGCGTAGACTGGAACACTGAAGCTTTCTTT. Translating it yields CASSVDWNTEAFF.

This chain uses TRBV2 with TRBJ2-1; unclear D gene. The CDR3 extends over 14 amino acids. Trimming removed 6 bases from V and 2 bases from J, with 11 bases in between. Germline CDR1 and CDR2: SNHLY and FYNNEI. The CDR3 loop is CASRTRGPYNEQFF. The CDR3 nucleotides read TGTGCCAGCAGGACTCGAGGCCCCTACAATGAGCAGTTCTTC.

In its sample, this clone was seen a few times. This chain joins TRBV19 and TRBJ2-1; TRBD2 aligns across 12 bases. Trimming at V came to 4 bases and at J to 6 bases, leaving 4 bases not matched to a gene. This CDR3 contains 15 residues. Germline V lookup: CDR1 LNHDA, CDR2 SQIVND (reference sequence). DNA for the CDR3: TGTGCCAGTAGTACGCTAGCGGGAGGGCTCAATGAGCAGTTCTTC. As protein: CASSTLAGGLNEQFF.

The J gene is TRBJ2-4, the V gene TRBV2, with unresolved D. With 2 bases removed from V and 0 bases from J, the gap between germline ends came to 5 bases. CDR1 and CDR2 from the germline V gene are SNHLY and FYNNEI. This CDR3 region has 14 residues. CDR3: CASSENRAKNIQYF. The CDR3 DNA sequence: TGTGCCAGCAGTGAAAACAGAGCCAAAAACATTCAGTACTTC.